The next 16 T cell receptor beta chains were all read from a single sample in a study of tumor-infiltrating lymphocytes in primary liver carcinoma. Unsorted bulk tissue of roughly 17-33 mg yielded co-extracted RNA and DNA. From 500 ng of total RNA, TCR beta-specific cDNA was reverse-transcribed using a constant-region primer. Investigators got TCR beta libraries out of three nested multiplex PCR rounds, done with slightly modified ARM-PCR. Forward primers for TRBV1-TRBV30 and a C-beta reverse primer served the first two PCR rounds, at 10 cycles each. TCRdb processed the multiplex PCR reads anew with MiXCR; each CDR3 protein has one entry. This table has 84,000 or so distinct CDR3 sequences, over 60% appearing once. The sample comprised liver tumor tissue from sampling region 1. Subset specified: tumor region T1, superior pole. The receptors originated from a man in his forties with primary liver carcinoma and hepatitis B virus infection.

Concerning this clonotype: One end of the junction varies from germline; a read error may be responsible. The V gene is TRBV4-1, the J gene TRBJ2-1, with 7 bases fitting TRBD2. The CDR3 totals 15 residues. Germline V gene sequence: CDR1 MGHRA, CDR2 YSYEKL. Written as DNA, the CDR3 is TGTGCCAGCAGCCACCAGCGGGGCAATAACAATGAGCAGCTCTTC. Translated, it gives CASSHQRGNNNEQLF.

On this clonotype itself: A clone one base away is much larger, so this may be a read error. This chain uses TRBV28 with TRBJ1-4, with D possibly being TRBD1 (5 bases). Germline values: CDR1 MDHEN, CDR2 SYDVKM. Trimming left V 3 bases short and J 4 bases short, with 9 bases between. CDR3 length: 14 residues. CDR3 sequence: CASSFHGGNEKLFF. CDR3 sequence (DNA): TGTGCCAGCAGTTTTCACGGGGGTAATGAAAAACTGTTTTTT.

This clonotype showed up just once. This chain uses TRBV6-1 with TRBJ2-1; 8 bases line up with TRBD2. The CDR3 consists of 15 residues. Germline V lookup: CDR1 MNHNS, CDR2 SASEGT. V lost 3 bases and J lost 8; bases outside the gene matches: 9. The CDR3 bases are TGTGCCAGCAGTGACCTAGCGGGTAGGCGCGATGAGCAGTTCTTC. It specifies CASSDLAGRRDEQFF.

A word on this clonotype: Without the conserved terminal phenylalanine or tryptophan, this CDR3 likely stems from a read error. The V gene is TRBV10-1, the J gene TRBJ2-5, with 13 bases lining up with TRBD2. CDR1 WNHNN and CDR2 SYGVQD come from the germline V gene (reference sequence). The V and J ends lost 4 bases and 3 bases, in that order; junction bases with no gene match: 2. The CDR3 is made up of 15 amino acids. This CDR3 is CASSGGTSGEETQYL. In nucleotides, the CDR3 is TGCGCCAGCAGTGGCGGGACTAGCGGGGAAGAGACCCAGTACCTC.

Note on this clonotype: It is likely a read error, because the conserved phenylalanine at the end of the CDR3 is missing. This rearrangement joins TRBV29-1 to TRBJ1-1; a possible D gene is TRBD1 (6 bases). The germline V gene encodes CDR1 SQVTM and CDR2 ANQGSEA. The CDR3 is 13 amino acids. The CDR3 region is CSVRQALNTEAFL. In DNA form, the CDR3 reads TGCAGTGTTCGACAGGCCCTGAACACTGAAGCTTTCCTT.

The rearrangement joins TRBV19 to TRBJ2-2, with 10 bases that match TRBD2. Unmatched junction bases numbered 11, after V lost 7 bases and J lost 0 bases. The CDR3 is made up of 18 amino acids. Germline loops: CDR1 LNHDA, CDR2 SQIVND (reference sequence). CDR3 nucleotide sequence: TGTGCCAGTACCATGGGAGCGGGAGGGCCCGCGAACACCGGGGAGCTGTTTTTT. Translation: CASTMGAGGPANTGELFF.

For this clonotype: This could be a read error, since a much larger clone is one nucleotide away. The CDR3 loop reads CASKGGFSYNEQFF. The CDR3 coding sequence is TGCGCCAGCAAAGGGGGATTCTCCTACAATGAGCAGTTCTTC. The chain has TRBV5-1 and TRBJ2-1, with D tentatively TRBD1 (6 bases). The germline CDR1 and CDR2 sequences are SGHRS and YFSETQ. Trimming took 6 bases from V and 0 from J, leaving 10 bases between them. The CDR3 sequence is 14 residues long.

The table lists this clonotype with a few counts. A single base separates this from a much larger clone, so it may be a read error. The chain has TRBV7-8 and TRBJ2-2; D may be TRBD1 or TRBD2 (6 bases each). Germline V gives CDR1 SGHVS, CDR2 FQNEAQ. The CDR3 has 15 amino acids. The CDR3 DNA reads as TGTACCAGCAGCTTAGCGGCAGGGGCCACCGGGGAGCTGTTTTTT. Protein: CTSSLAAGATGELFF.

Comments on this clonotype: The junction departs from germline at one end; a sequencing error may be responsible. The chain combines TRBV5-1 with TRBJ2-3, with D hard to call. The germline V gene encodes CDR1 SGHRS and CDR2 YFSETQ. CDR3 size: 14 residues. For the CDR3, the DNA is TGCACCAGCAGCCAACATTCATGCACAGATACGCAGTATTTT. Its translation is CTSSQHSCTDTQYF.

Notes on this clonotype: One end of the junction fails to match germline, which may point to a read error. The chain couples TRBV10-3 to TRBJ2-3; D is perhaps TRBD2 (5 bases). The CDR3 has 14 amino acids. Per the germline V gene, CDR1 is ENHRY and CDR2 is SYGVKD. This CDR3 is CAITSTSSTDTQYF. The CDR3 DNA reads as TGTGCCATCACGTCGACCTCTAGCACAGATACGCAATATTTT.

With respect to this clonotype: A much larger clonotype is one base distant, so this may be a read error. V gene TRBV5-1 combines with J gene TRBJ2-1; D possibly corresponds to TRBD1 (6 bases). This CDR3 comprises 15 residues. The V gene lost 1 base and the J gene lost 7 bases, with 15 bases spanning the gap. Germline values: CDR1 SGHRS, CDR2 YFSETQ. The CDR3, as DNA: TGCGCCAGCAGCTTGTGGGACATGGTAGAAAATGAGCAGTTCTTC. Translating gives CASSLWDMVENEQFF.

About this clonotype: A junction boundary mismatches the germline segment, possibly from a read error. The rearrangement uses TRBV6-1 and TRBJ2-7; TRBD2 might be the D (6 bases). There are 15 residues in the CDR3. The germline V gene encodes CDR1 MNHNS and CDR2 SASEGT. For the CDR3, the DNA is TGTGCCTGCAGTGAAACTGGGAGGTCCTCCTACGAACAGTACTTC. Its translation: CACSETGRSSYEQYF.

This clonotype was recorded a few times. Germline is not matched at one junction end, which may reflect a read error. This chain uses TRBV29-1 with TRBJ2-1; 8 positions agree with TRBD1. The CDR3 contains 14 residues. Germline lookup yields CDR1 SQVTM and CDR2 ANQGSEA. CDR3 in DNA: TGCAGCGCCCTCGACAGGGGTGGCTACAATGAGCAGCTCTTC. It translates to CSALDRGGYNEQLF.

This clonotype was seen repeatedly, ten times or more. The genes are TRBV30 and TRBJ1-2; D remains ambiguous. V dropped 2 bases and J dropped 1 base, with 8 bases sitting between them. The CDR3 is 13 residues long. The germline gives CDR1 GTSNPN, CDR2 SVGIG (reference sequence). The CDR3 region is CAWSSGSNYGYTF. The CDR3 DNA sequence: TGTGCCTGGAGTTCCGGGAGTAACTATGGCTACACCTTC.

Details on this clonotype: A single base separates this from a much larger clone, so it may be a read error. The chain combines TRBV7-9 with TRBJ2-7, with unresolved D. CDR1 SEHNR and CDR2 FQNEAQ come from the germline V gene (reference sequence). The V and J ends lost 5 bases and 2 bases respectively, with 10 bases between them. This CDR3 has 13 residues. The CDR3 spells CASSTDPPYEQYF. The CDR3 DNA sequence: TGTGCCAGCAGCACGGACCCCCCCTACGAGCAGTACTTC.

The gene calls are TRBV12-3 or TRBV12-4 and TRBJ2-7; 7 nucleotides agree with TRBD1. The length of the CDR3 is 16 residues. The CDR3 DNA follows: TGTGACGGTAGTTACCGACGACAGGGTGGACTTTACGAGCAGTACTTC. Protein: CDGSYRRQGGLYEQYF.